This T cell receptor beta chain was documented in a study of shared T cell receptors in the human thymus (dated by TCRdb to the early 2020s). Study-wide context: The study examined how self-reactive, shared T-cell receptor alpha chains are generated in the human thymus.

The germline V and J ends show losses of 3 bases and 2 bases respectively, and no gene match explains 3 bases of the junction. The CDR3 holds 15 amino acids from the cysteine to the phenylalanine. The DNA shown is the 45-base CDR3, in frame from base 1. From a lookup of the germline V gene, CDR1 and CDR2 are KGHSH and LQKENI. Library generation was performed with the immunoSEQ multiplex PCR assay. Entries here come from immuneACCESS through TCRdb and include only in-frame sequences with V and J called. Some clones fail to appear in such tables; in the studies checked, an unresolved V gene covers under half of the shortfall, and the cause of the remainder is unknown. For this sample there are 500,000 to 750,000 clones; roughly 88% appear just once. The top ten clonotypes cover approximately 0.011% of the sample. Comments on this clone: What antigen it recognizes has not been identified. No much larger clone is present one base from it, and per-base qualities are unavailable.

These data also featured in a second study, about human thymus T cells. That second publication adds: The donors were immunologically healthy infants in Finland who had open corrective cardiac surgery for congenital heart defects. Thymus tissue was obtained as surgical resects removed during corrective cardiac surgery. V and J gene segment usage appeared biased in both thymic and peripheral blood repertoires. The related research found that thymic TCR repertoires overlapped highly between unrelated individuals. The study characterized TCR alpha and beta repertoires from about 8 infant thymus samples and four related peripheral blood samples. Donor ages ranged from roughly 6 to 244 days, and the cohort comprised roughly 6 male and a couple of female infants. Thymocytes were freed from the tissue by mechanical means and kept at -70 degrees C as pellets of about 9-33 million cells. A QIAsymphony instrument was used to extract genomic DNA from frozen cell pellets. The immunoSEQ multiplex PCR assay was used to amplify the TCRB and TCRAD loci from a standardized amount of quality-controlled genomic DNA. The V(D)J region was spanned by amplicons of a length sufficient to cover the CDR3 and to identify V and J genes. The commercial immunoSEQ service was used to sequence amplicons on an Illumina platform. Primer bias and sequencing errors were corrected as previously described, and TCRAD and TCRB definitions were based on the IMGT database. The repertoires were analysed using immunoSEQ Analyzer 3.0 and VDJTools for basic statistics, V/J segment usage, diversity estimates, rarefaction and pairwise overlap. To estimate diversity, the Chao1, ChaoE, Efron-Thisted, Shannon and inverse Simpson indices were applied, and diversity was also estimated on datasets down-sampled to the smallest sample. Repertoire overlap used strict matching of CDR3 nucleotide sequence, V gene and J gene, with Jaccard-based multidimensional scaling clustering. On average, thymus samples yielded around 850,000 unique TCRB clonotypes, whereas blood samples yielded approximately 84,000.

Sequences were obtained from thymocytes. This clonotype was obtained from a boy less than two years old with a congenital heart defect. Donor details come from another sample of the same person, matched by shared clones. This receptor chain uses TRBV18 and TRBJ2-7, with 11 bases in between that match TRBD1. Here is the DNA: TGTGCCAGCTCACCTCGGACAGGGGGCACCTACGAGCAGTACTTC. Its protein reads: CASSPRTGGTYEQYF.